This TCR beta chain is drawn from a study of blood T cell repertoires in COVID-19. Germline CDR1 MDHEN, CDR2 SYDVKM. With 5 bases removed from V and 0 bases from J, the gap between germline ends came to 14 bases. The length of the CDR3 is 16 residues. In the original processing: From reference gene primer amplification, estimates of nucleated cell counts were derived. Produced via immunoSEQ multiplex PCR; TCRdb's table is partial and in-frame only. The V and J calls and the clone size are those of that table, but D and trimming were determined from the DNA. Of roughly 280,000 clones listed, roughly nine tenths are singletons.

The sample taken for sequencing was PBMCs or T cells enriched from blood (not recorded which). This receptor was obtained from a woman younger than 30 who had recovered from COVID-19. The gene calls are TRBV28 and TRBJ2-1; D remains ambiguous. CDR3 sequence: CASSPPQASSYNEQFF. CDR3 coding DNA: TGTGCCAGCAGTCCACCCCAGGCATCCTCCTACAATGAGCAGTTCTTC.